Following are 11 T cell receptor beta chains from one sample sequenced in a study of CD8 T cells in Susac syndrome. An amount of RNA that ranged from roughly 0.5 to 1 ug was reverse transcribed with random hexamers. TCRdb reprocessed the immunoSEQ multiplex PCR reads with MiXCR, giving one entry per CDR3 protein. The sample consists of approximately 54,000 distinct CDR3 sequences, roughly 94% of them appearing once. The sample was CD8+ T cells from PBMCs. Receptors originate from a human donor with Susac syndrome.

This chain joins TRBV7-2 and TRBJ1-1; no clear D gene. Germline CDR1 SGHTA, CDR2 FQGNSA. There are 14 residues in the CDR3. The ends were cut back, 0 bases at V and 1 base at J, with 6 bases in the middle. CDR3 bases: TGTGCCAGCAGCTTAGCCCGCACGAACACTGAAGCTTTCTTT. This codes for CASSLARTNTEAFF.

V gene TRBV4-1 combines with J gene TRBJ1-2, with TRBD1 matching over 7 bases. With 3 bases clipped from V and 6 bases from J, the junction kept 4 bases outside the gene matches. The germline V gene encodes CDR1 MGHRA and CDR2 YSYEKL. CDR3 size: 13 residues. CDR3 DNA sequence: TGCGCCAGCAGCCATCAGGACAGGCATGGCTACACCTTC. It yields the protein CASSHQDRHGYTF.

CDR3 in amino acids: CASGLGVPYGYTF. The CDR3 coding sequence is TGTGCTAGTGGTTTGGGGGTCCCCTATGGCTACACCTTC. V usage is TRBV12-5 and J usage is TRBJ1-2; D uncertain. This CDR3 region has 13 residues. Trimming shortened V by 1 base and J by 4 bases, and 7 bases separated the two germline ends. Germline V lookup: CDR1 LGHNT, CDR2 FRNRAP.

The CDR3 loop is CASSPLDGASSYEQYF. The CDR3 DNA reads TGTGCCAGCTCACCACTTGACGGGGCGAGCTCCTACGAGCAGTACTTC. This chain connects TRBV18 to TRBJ2-7; D is perhaps TRBD1 or TRBD2 (5 bases each). CDR1 KGHSH and CDR2 LQKENI come from the germline V gene. The CDR3 contains 16 residues. The ends were cut back, 1 base at V and 0 bases at J, with 13 bases in the middle. Full variable domain (outside the CDR3, taken from reference TRBV18 and TRBJ2-7): NAGVMQNPRHLVRRRGQEARLRCSPMKGHSHVYWYRQLPEEGLKFMVYLQKENIIDESGMPKERFSAEFPKEGPSILRIQQVVRGDSAAYFCASSPLDGASSYEQYFGPGTRLTVT.

The rearrangement uses TRBV7-9 and TRBJ1-2, with unresolved D. Germline V gene data show CDR1 as SEHNR and CDR2 as FQNEAQ (reference sequence). The germline V and J ends were trimmed by 2 bases and 8 bases, with 9 bases remaining between them. CDR3 size: 12 residues. The CDR3 coding sequence is TGTGCCAGCAGCTTAACACCAGCGGGCTACACCTTC. It yields the protein CASSLTPAGYTF.

The chain carries TRBV30 and TRBJ1-5, with D hard to call. CDR3 size: 14 residues. CDR1 and CDR2 from the germline V gene are GTSNPN and SVGIG (reference sequence). V was shortened by 2 bases and J by 1 base, with 9 bases between the two germline ends. The CDR3 loop is CAWSWKESNQPQHF. CDR3 bases: TGTGCCTGGAGTTGGAAGGAGAGCAATCAGCCCCAGCATTTT.

V is TRBV14 and J is TRBJ2-3; D remains ambiguous. This CDR3 has 12 amino acids. The germline V gene encodes CDR1 SGHDN and CDR2 FVKESK. Trimming took off 3 bases at V and 7 bases at J, with 8 bases between the two ends. The CDR3 reads CASSQSDNTQYF. Here the CDR3 DNA reads TGTGCCAGCAGCCAGAGCGATAATACGCAGTATTTT.

The J gene is TRBJ1-1, the V gene TRBV30, with TRBD1 identical over 7 bases. The CDR3 contains 15 residues. V lost 0 bases, J lost 6 bases, and 10 bases stayed unmatched. Per germline, CDR1 GTSNPN and CDR2 SVGIG (reference sequence). The CDR3 DNA is TGTGCCTGGAGTGTTTTTGCCAGGGGGGGACCTGAAGCTTTCTTT. Residues: CAWSVFARGGPEAFF.

The chain employs TRBV7-8 and TRBJ2-3; D is uncertain. V lost 4 bases and J lost 2, with 13 bases in between. Germline V gene sequence: CDR1 SGHVS, CDR2 FQNEAQ. The CDR3 covers 15 residues. In DNA form, the CDR3 reads TGTGCCAGCAGCTACACCTGGCTTTCCACAGATACGCAGTATTTT. This gives the protein CASSYTWLSTDTQYF.

This chain connects TRBV7-9 to TRBJ1-2; 8 bases match TRBD1. CDR3 length: 13 amino acids. The germline CDR1 and CDR2 sequences are SEHNR and FQNEAQ (reference sequence). With V trimmed by 6 bases and J by 7 bases, 7 bases remained unmatched. The CDR3 DNA sequence: TGTGCCAGCAGTCCCGGGACAGGCTTTGGCTACACCTTC. It yields the protein CASSPGTGFGYTF.

This chain joins TRBV19 and TRBJ2-3; 9 bases map to TRBD2. The CDR3 is made up of 14 amino acids. CDR1 and CDR2 from the germline V gene are LNHDA and SQIVND (reference sequence). V trimming: 7 bases; J trimming: 2 bases; junction bases outside the gene matches: 4. CDR3 loop: CASKLAGFTDTQYF. CDR3 coding DNA: TGTGCCAGTAAGCTAGCGGGATTCACAGATACGCAGTATTTT.